The 31 T cell receptor beta chains given below trace back to one sample, sequenced in a study of blood T cell repertoires in COVID-19. The data were produced by immunoSEQ multiplex PCR, yet TCRdb's version contains in-frame clones alone and is incomplete. The data contain over 20,000 clones, roughly 84% of them singletons. The specimen sequenced was peripheral blood. The source of these receptors is a man aged 65 to 79 with acute or convalescent COVID-19.

The chain is built from TRBV6-2 or TRBV6-3 and TRBJ2-1, with a tentative D call TRBD2 (5 bases). V was trimmed by 2 bases and J by 6 bases, leaving 17 bases between them. Germline V gene lookup returns CDR1 MNHEY and CDR2 SVGEGT. There are 16 residues in the CDR3. The DNA of the CDR3 is TGTGCCAGCAGTTACCGGCCTAATGGACGGGGCAATGAGCAGTTCTTC. This sequence encodes CASSYRPNGRGNEQFF.

The rearrangement links TRBV15 to TRBJ2-7; D possibly corresponds to TRBD1 (6 bases). This CDR3 contains 14 residues. V was shortened by 0 bases and J by 10 bases, with 16 bases between the two germline ends. Germline V lookup: CDR1 LNHNV, CDR2 YYDKDF (reference sequence). The CDR3 sequence is CATSRDINRVNQYF. DNA for the CDR3: TGTGCCACCAGCAGAGATATCAACAGGGTAAATCAGTACTTC.

V is TRBV11-2 and J is TRBJ2-7, with D tentatively TRBD2 (5 bases). Germline V gene lookup returns CDR1 SGHAT and CDR2 FQNNGV. The CDR3 has 12 residues. V was shortened by 1 base and J by 9 bases, with 10 bases between the two germline ends. The CDR3 loop is CASSLGLAGQYF. CDR3 bases: TGTGCCAGCAGCTTAGGTCTGGCGGGGCAGTACTTC.

This clone was seen only a few times. J is TRBJ1-4 and V is TRBV28; 10 bases align to TRBD1. V gave up 4 bases and J gave up 6 bases; unmatched junction bases: 8. Germline lookup yields CDR1 MDHEN and CDR2 SYDVKM. CDR3 size: 16 residues. The CDR3 reads CASSSRTGGSDEKLFF. The CDR3 DNA reads TGTGCCAGCAGTTCCCGGACAGGGGGTTCGGATGAAAAACTGTTTTTT.

The chain has TRBV7-6 and TRBJ2-1, with 9 bases that match TRBD2. Trimming at V came to 6 bases and at J to 5 bases, leaving 11 bases not matched to a gene. This CDR3 has 16 amino acids. The germline gives CDR1 SGHVS, CDR2 FNYEAQ. CDR3 amino acids: CASRKRAGGTDNEQFF. The CDR3 DNA reads TGTGCCAGCAGGAAAAGGGCGGGAGGGACTGACAATGAGCAGTTCTTC.

The rearrangement links TRBV28 to TRBJ1-1; no clear D gene. The CDR3 is 13 amino acids. V lost 6 bases and J 4 bases, leaving 12 bases between the germline ends. Germline V gene data show CDR1 as MDHEN and CDR2 as SYDVKM. The CDR3 reads CASRPHSPTEAFF. CDR3 sequence (DNA): TGTGCCAGCAGGCCGCACAGCCCCACTGAAGCTTTCTTT.

The chain combines TRBV11-3 with TRBJ2-3; D possibly corresponds to TRBD2 (6 bases). Germline values: CDR1 SGHNT, CDR2 YENEEA. This CDR3 comprises 17 residues. Trimming took off 6 bases at V and 1 base at J, with 20 bases between the two ends. CDR3 region: CASSGGPRGMGTDTQYF. In DNA, the CDR3 is TGTGCCAGCAGTGGAGGCCCTCGGGGGATGGGCACAGATACGCAGTATTTT. The full variable domain, rest sourced from reference TRBV11-3 and TRBJ2-3, is EAGVVQSPRYKIIEKKQPVAFWCNPISGHNTLYWYLQNLGQGPELLIRYENEEAVDDSQLPKDRFSAERLKGVDSTLKIQPAELGDSAVYLCASSGGPRGMGTDTQYFGPGTRLTVL.

The chain recombines TRBV3-1 (or the pseudogene TRBV3-2) with TRBJ1-2, with D perhaps TRBD1 (5 bases). V was cut by 0 bases and J by 6 bases, with 14 bases left in between. From germline, CDR1 is LGHDT and CDR2 YNNKEL (reference sequence). The CDR3 totals 15 residues. Here the CDR3 DNA reads TGTGCCAGCAGCCAAGACCGGGGGATGAGAGATGGCTACACCTTC. Translating gives CASSQDRGMRDGYTF.

V is TRBV5-6 and J is TRBJ1-2; the D gene is possibly TRBD1 (6 bases). This CDR3 region has 14 residues. Trimming left V 2 bases short and J 5 bases short, with 13 bases between. Germline CDR1 is SGHDT and CDR2 is YYEEEE. CDR3 protein: CASSFLNQGYGYTF. The CDR3 region has the DNA TGTGCCAGCAGCTTCTTAAATCAGGGGTATGGCTACACCTTC.

This clone was recorded a few times. The genes are TRBV10-3 and TRBJ2-7, with D perhaps matching TRBD2 (5 bases). The CDR3 has 13 residues. V was pared by 7 bases and J by 12 bases, with 22 bases between. Looked up from germline, CDR1 is ENHRY and CDR2 is SYGVKD. The CDR3 sequence: CAITETGYRHWYF. CDR3 in DNA: TGTGCCATCACGGAAACGGGGTATCGACATTGGTACTTC.

V is TRBV3-1 (or the pseudogene TRBV3-2) and J is TRBJ1-2; D call uncertain. V dropped 4 bases and J dropped 5 bases, with 17 bases sitting between them. Germline CDR1 LGHDT, CDR2 YNNKEL (reference sequence). This CDR3 is 15 amino acids long. The CDR3 reads CASSPLRGAGYGYTF. CDR3 DNA: TGTGCCAGCAGCCCCCTCCGGGGAGCAGGATATGGCTACACCTTC.

Only one count was recorded for this clone. The gene calls are TRBV27 and TRBJ2-7; D gene ambiguous. The V and J ends lost 6 bases and 0 bases respectively, with 12 bases between them. This CDR3 comprises 14 residues. The germline CDR1 and CDR2 sequences are MNHEY and SMNVEV (reference sequence). The CDR3 spells CASRTRPDSYEQYF. The CDR3 nucleotides read TGTGCCAGCAGGACCAGGCCCGACTCCTACGAGCAGTACTTC.

The chain recombines TRBV7-2 with TRBJ1-1, with a possible D match to TRBD1 (5 bases). The CDR3 consists of 13 residues. V gave up 8 bases and J gave up 3 bases, with 13 bases separating them. Per germline, CDR1 SGHTA and CDR2 FQGNSA. CDR3 in amino acids: CASASTGDTEAFF. The CDR3 DNA reads as TGTGCCAGCGCCTCGACGGGGGACACTGAAGCTTTCTTT.

V is TRBV19 and J is TRBJ1-5; perhaps TRBD1 as D (5 bases). Per the germline V gene, CDR1 is LNHDA and CDR2 is SQIVND (reference sequence). The CDR3 totals 15 residues. V shed 5 bases and J shed 9 bases, with 20 bases lying between them. The CDR3 DNA reads as TGTGCCAGTAGTTTGGGGTCGGGGGACCTAGGGCCCCAGCATTTT. Translation: CASSLGSGDLGPQHF.

The chain couples TRBV7-6 to TRBJ2-2, with TRBD1 matching over 9 bases. The ends lost 1 base at V and 5 bases at J; junction bases unmatched: 2. The CDR3 loop spans 15 amino acids. From germline, CDR1 is SGHVS and CDR2 FNYEAQ. CDR3 nucleotides: TGTGCCAGCAGCTTAGAGGGACAGGGAACCGGGGAGCTGTTTTTT. Its protein is CASSLEGQGTGELFF.

The chain couples TRBV6-7 to TRBJ2-7; 9 nucleotides agree with TRBD1. TRBV6-7 is marked as an open reading frame, function uncertain. The CDR3 spans 16 residues. V dropped 6 bases and J dropped 5; count of bases not matched to a gene: 14. CDR3 bases: TGTGCCAGCAGACAAAACGTCCGGGACAGGGTGAACGAGCAGTACTTC. This sequence encodes CASRQNVRDRVNEQYF.

The V and J genes are TRBV18 and TRBJ1-4; TRBD1 agrees at 7 bases. Per the germline V gene, CDR1 is KGHSH and CDR2 is LQKENI. This CDR3 is 14 amino acids long. V lost 4 bases to trimming and J lost 5 bases; unmatched junction nucleotides: 4. The CDR3 DNA is TGTGCCAGCTCACGTGGACAGGAGAATGAAAAACTGTTTTTT. This encodes CASSRGQENEKLFF.

The J gene is TRBJ1-4, the V gene TRBV15; 8 positions match TRBD1. Germline V gives CDR1 LNHNV, CDR2 YYDKDF (reference sequence). The CDR3 is 15 amino acids. Trimming at V came to 3 bases and at J to 6 bases, leaving 6 bases not matched to a gene. CDR3 sequence (DNA): TGTGCCACCAGCAGCAGGGGGCTTCGGGATGAAAAACTGTTTTTT. Translation: CATSSRGLRDEKLFF.

V is TRBV11-3 and J is TRBJ2-3; 9 bases agree with TRBD1. This CDR3 comprises 14 residues. V was pared by 5 bases and J by 4 bases, with 4 bases of the junction left unmatched. Germline CDR1 and CDR2: SGHNT and YENEEA. Here the CDR3 reads CASSPRQGADTQYF. CDR3 coding DNA: TGTGCCAGCAGCCCCAGACAGGGGGCAGATACGCAGTATTTT.

This clone was seen once. The V and J genes are TRBV5-4 and TRBJ1-1; 9 bases match TRBD1. The CDR3 has 18 residues. Trimming took 4 bases from V and 4 from J; bases not matched to a gene: 17. Germline loops: CDR1 SGHNT, CDR2 YYREEE (reference sequence). The DNA of the CDR3 is TGTGCCAGCAGCCGTGCCGGGACAGGGTGGGGCCCTAGCACTGAAGCTTTCTTT. Its translation is CASSRAGTGWGPSTEAFF.

The chain combines TRBV5-4 with TRBJ1-5, with D possibly TRBD1 on 6 matching bases. This CDR3 has 14 amino acids. Germline lookup yields CDR1 SGHNT and CDR2 YYREEE (reference sequence). The ends were cut back, 0 bases at V and 7 bases at J, with 11 bases in the middle. This chain's CDR3 is CASSLGGGRQPQHF. The CDR3 DNA sequence: TGTGCCAGCAGCTTGGGCGGGGGGCGACAGCCCCAGCATTTT.

V gene TRBV5-1 combines with J gene TRBJ1-2; D may be TRBD1 (6 bases). Germline CDR1 is SGHRS and CDR2 is YFSETQ. The CDR3 spans 14 residues. V was trimmed by 2 bases and J by 8 bases, leaving 16 bases between them. Here the CDR3 DNA reads TGCGCCAGCAGCTTCCTACAGGGCTCGGACGGCTACACCTTC. Translation gives CASSFLQGSDGYTF.

This chain connects TRBV7-9 to TRBJ2-3, with a weak D call TRBD1 (5 bases). Germline-derived CDR1 and CDR2 are SEHNR and FQNEAQ (reference sequence). Trimming cost V 10 bases and J 4 bases, with 18 bases left between them. This CDR3 has 14 amino acids. This chain's CDR3 is CATMTANLADTQYF. The CDR3 DNA reads TGTGCCACTATGACAGCAAATTTGGCAGATACGCAGTATTTT. Supplemented by reference TRBV7-9 and TRBJ2-3, the full variable domain reads DTGVSQNPRHKITKRGQNVTFRCDPISEHNRLYWYRQTLGQGPEFLTYFQNEAQLEKSRLLSDRFSAERPKGSFSTLEIQRTEQGDSAMYLCATMTANLADTQYFGPGTRLTVL.

The chain combines TRBV18 with TRBJ2-7, with 11 bases lining up with TRBD2. The germline CDR1 and CDR2 sequences are KGHSH and LQKENI. After removal of 4 bases from V and 2 bases from J, the junction contained 7 bases not matched to a gene. The CDR3 extends over 16 amino acids. The CDR3 nucleotides are TGTGCCAGCTCACGCTCCGGGACTAGCGGCACCTACGAGCAGTACTTC. The encoded protein is CASSRSGTSGTYEQYF.

The chain has TRBV29-1 and TRBJ2-2; D call uncertain. CDR3 size: 12 residues. Trimming stripped 4 bases from V and 2 bases from J, with 5 bases between. Germline CDR1 is SQVTM and CDR2 is ANQGSEA. The CDR3 spells CSVVGNTGELFF. In DNA, the CDR3 is TGCAGCGTTGTTGGCAACACCGGGGAGCTGTTTTTT.

This chain connects TRBV25-1 to TRBJ2-7; TRBD2 might be the D (6 bases). The CDR3 is 14 residues long. The germline V gene encodes CDR1 MGHDK and CDR2 SYGVNS. Trimming cost V 6 bases and J 1 base, with 13 bases left between them. Here the CDR3 reads CASRGSGLSYEQYF. CDR3 nucleotide sequence: TGTGCCAGCAGGGGGAGCGGGCTATCCTACGAGCAGTACTTC.

The count of this clone is one. This chain uses TRBV28 with TRBJ1-2; 10 bases line up with TRBD1. The J segment lost 8 bases and the V segment lost 6 bases, leaving 6 bases of the junction unmatched. Germline loops: CDR1 MDHEN, CDR2 SYDVKM. The CDR3 has 13 residues. The CDR3 sequence: CASRTGGRYGYTF. The CDR3 DNA reads TGTGCCAGCAGGACAGGGGGCAGATACGGCTACACCTTC.

The chain combines TRBV28 with TRBJ1-2; 12 bases line up with TRBD1. Germline V gene sequence: CDR1 MDHEN, CDR2 SYDVKM. Losses at the gene ends were 5 bases for V and 3 bases for J; bases not matched to a gene: 16. This CDR3 is 19 amino acids long. The chain's CDR3 is CASSTASPGQGASYYGYTF. Here the CDR3 DNA reads TGTGCCAGCAGTACCGCCTCCCCGGGACAGGGGGCGAGTTACTATGGCTACACCTTC.

This clone showed up just a few times. The rearrangement uses TRBV5-1 and TRBJ2-7, with 9 bases aligning to TRBD1. This CDR3 has 15 residues. V trimming: 3 bases; J trimming: 0 bases; junction bases outside the gene matches: 4. Germline values: CDR1 SGHRS, CDR2 YFSETQ. The CDR3 loop is CASSSRDRDSYEQYF. CDR3 sequence (DNA): TGCGCCAGCAGCTCCCGGGACAGGGACTCCTACGAGCAGTACTTC.

The rearrangement uses TRBV6-5 and TRBJ2-7, with 8 bases aligning to TRBD2. Germline V gene data show CDR1 as MNHEY and CDR2 as SVGAGI. The V segment lost 5 bases and the J segment 3 bases; nucleotides outside the gene matches: 6. The CDR3 spans 14 residues. The CDR3, as DNA: TGTGCCAGCAGTCCCCGGGGGGGAGACTACGAGCAGTACTTC. Translated: CASSPRGGDYEQYF.

The J gene is TRBJ1-5, the V gene TRBV7-2; the D is unclear. The CDR3 totals 14 residues. Germline V CDR1 and CDR2: SGHTA, FQGNSA. The V end lost 1 base, the J end lost 5 bases, and 9 bases lay between the germline ends. The DNA for the CDR3 is TGTGCCAGCAGCTTAGTGGCAGTGGATCAGCCCCAGCATTTT. Translated, it gives CASSLVAVDQPQHF.